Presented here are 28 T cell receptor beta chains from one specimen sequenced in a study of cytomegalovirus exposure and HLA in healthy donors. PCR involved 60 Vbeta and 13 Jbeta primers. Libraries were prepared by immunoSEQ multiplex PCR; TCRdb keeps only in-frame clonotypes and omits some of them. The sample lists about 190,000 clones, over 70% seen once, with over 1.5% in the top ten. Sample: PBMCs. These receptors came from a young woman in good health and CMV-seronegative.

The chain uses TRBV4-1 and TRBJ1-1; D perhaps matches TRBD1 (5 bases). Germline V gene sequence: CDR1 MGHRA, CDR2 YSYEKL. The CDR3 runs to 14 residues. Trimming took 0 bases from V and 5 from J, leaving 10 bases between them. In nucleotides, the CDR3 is TGCGCCAGCAGCCAAGACCCACGGGGGACTGAAGCTTTCTTT. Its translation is CASSQDPRGTEAFF.

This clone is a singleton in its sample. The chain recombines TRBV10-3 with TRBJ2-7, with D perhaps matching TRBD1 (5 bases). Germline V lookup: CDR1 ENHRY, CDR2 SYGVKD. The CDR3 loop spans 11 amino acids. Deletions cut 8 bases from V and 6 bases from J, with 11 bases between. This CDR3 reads CAIGWGGEQYF. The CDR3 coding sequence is TGTGCCATCGGCTGGGGCGGCGAGCAGTACTTC.

The CDR3 nucleotides are TGTGCCAGCAGCGGCAAGACTAGCGGGAGGGCCTACGAGCAGTACTTC. Its translation is CASSGKTSGRAYEQYF. The gene calls are TRBV13 and TRBJ2-7; 14 bases are a match to TRBD2. The V gene's germline CDR1 is PRHDT and CDR2 FYEKMQ (reference sequence). Trimming removed 5 bases from V and 2 bases from J; junction bases left unmatched: 5. CDR3 length: 16 residues.

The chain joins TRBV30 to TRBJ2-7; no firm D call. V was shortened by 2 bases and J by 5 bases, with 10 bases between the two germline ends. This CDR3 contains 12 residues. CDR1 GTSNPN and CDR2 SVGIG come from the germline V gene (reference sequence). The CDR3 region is CAWSNSNHEQYF. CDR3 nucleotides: TGTGCCTGGAGTAACAGCAACCACGAGCAGTACTTC.

CDR3 in amino acids: CASSVGGHMNTEAFF. Here the CDR3 DNA reads TGTGCCAGCAGCGTAGGGGGACATATGAACACTGAAGCTTTCTTT. This rearrangement joins TRBV9 to TRBJ1-1; the D gene is possibly TRBD1 (6 bases). CDR3 length: 15 residues. V was cut by 0 bases and J by 0 bases, with 9 bases left in between. CDR1 SGDLS and CDR2 YYNGEE come from the germline V gene. Supplemented by reference TRBV9 and TRBJ1-1, the full variable domain reads DSGVTQTPKHLITATGQRVTLRCSPRSGDLSVYWYQQSLDQGLQFLIQYYNGEERAKGNILERFSAQQFPDLHSELNLSSLELGDSALYFCASSVGGHMNTEAFFGQGTRLTVV.

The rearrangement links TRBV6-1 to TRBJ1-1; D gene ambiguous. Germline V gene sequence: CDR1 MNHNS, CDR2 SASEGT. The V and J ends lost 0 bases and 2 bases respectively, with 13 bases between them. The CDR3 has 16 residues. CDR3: CASSEARRTGNTEAFF. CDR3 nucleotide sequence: TGTGCCAGCAGTGAAGCCCGTCGTACGGGAAACACTGAAGCTTTCTTT.

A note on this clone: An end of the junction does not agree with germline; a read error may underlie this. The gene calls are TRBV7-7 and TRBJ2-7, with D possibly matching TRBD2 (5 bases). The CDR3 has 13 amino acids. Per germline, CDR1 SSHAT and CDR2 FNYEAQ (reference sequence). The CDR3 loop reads CASSRTSQSEQYF. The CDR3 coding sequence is TGTGCTAGCAGCCGGACTTCCCAGAGTGAGCAGTACTTC.

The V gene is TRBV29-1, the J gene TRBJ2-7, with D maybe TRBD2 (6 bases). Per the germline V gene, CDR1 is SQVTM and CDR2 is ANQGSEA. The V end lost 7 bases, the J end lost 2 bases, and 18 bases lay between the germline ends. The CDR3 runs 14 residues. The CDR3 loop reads CSAQLGGSPYEQYF. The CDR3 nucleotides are TGCAGCGCCCAGTTGGGGGGTTCCCCCTACGAGCAGTACTTC.

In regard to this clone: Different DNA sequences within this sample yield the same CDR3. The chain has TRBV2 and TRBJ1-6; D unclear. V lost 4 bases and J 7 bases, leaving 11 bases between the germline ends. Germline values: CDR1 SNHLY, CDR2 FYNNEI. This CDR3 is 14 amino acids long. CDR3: CASSGTAPNSPLHF. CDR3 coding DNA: TGTGCCAGCAGTGGAACAGCCCCAAATTCACCCCTCCACTTT.

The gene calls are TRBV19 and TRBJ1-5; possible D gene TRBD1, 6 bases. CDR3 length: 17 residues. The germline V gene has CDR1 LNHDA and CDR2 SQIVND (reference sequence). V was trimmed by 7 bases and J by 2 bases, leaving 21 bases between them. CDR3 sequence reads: CASTPGRRGSGNQPQHF. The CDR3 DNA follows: TGTGCCAGTACCCCCGGGAGGAGGGGGAGTGGCAATCAGCCCCAGCATTTT.

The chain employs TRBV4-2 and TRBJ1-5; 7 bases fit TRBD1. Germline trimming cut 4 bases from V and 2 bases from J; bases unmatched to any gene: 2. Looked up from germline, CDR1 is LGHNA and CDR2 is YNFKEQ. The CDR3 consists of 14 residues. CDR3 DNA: TGTGCCAGCAGCCTCGACAGGGGCAATCAGCCCCAGCATTTT. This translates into CASSLDRGNQPQHF.

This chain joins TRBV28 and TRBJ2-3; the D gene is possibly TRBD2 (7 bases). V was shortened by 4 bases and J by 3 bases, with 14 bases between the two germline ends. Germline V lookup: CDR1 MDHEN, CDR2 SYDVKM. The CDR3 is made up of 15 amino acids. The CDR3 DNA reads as TGTGCCAGCAGTTCTCGGGGGGCGGGAACAGATACGCAGTATTTT. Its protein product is CASSSRGAGTDTQYF.

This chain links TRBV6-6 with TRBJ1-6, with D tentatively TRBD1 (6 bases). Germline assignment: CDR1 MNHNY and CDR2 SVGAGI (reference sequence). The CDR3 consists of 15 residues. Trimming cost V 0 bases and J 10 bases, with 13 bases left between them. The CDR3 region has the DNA TGTGCCAGCAGTTACTCCCAGGGGACGGTATCACCCCTCCACTTT. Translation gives CASSYSQGTVSPLHF.

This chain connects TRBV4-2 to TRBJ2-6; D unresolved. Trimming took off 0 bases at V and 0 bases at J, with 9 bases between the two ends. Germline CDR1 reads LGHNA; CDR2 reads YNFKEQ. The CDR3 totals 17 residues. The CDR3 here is CASSQERQDSGANVLTF. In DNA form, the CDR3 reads TGTGCCAGCAGCCAAGAACGCCAGGACTCTGGGGCCAACGTCCTGACTTTC.

CDR3 protein: CASSFSATNEKLFF. CDR3 DNA: TGCGCCAGCAGCTTTAGTGCAACTAATGAAAAACTGTTTTTT. J is TRBJ1-4 and V is TRBV5-1, with D unclear. Trimming shortened V by 2 bases and J by 0 bases, and 5 bases separated the two germline ends. Germline CDR1 and CDR2: SGHRS and YFSETQ. This CDR3 has 14 residues.

The CDR3 reads CASSEGMNTEAFF. DNA of the CDR3: TGTGCCAGTAGCGAGGGTATGAACACTGAAGCTTTCTTT. This chain links TRBV19 with TRBJ1-1; D not resolved. Germline V gene lookup returns CDR1 LNHDA and CDR2 SQIVND (reference sequence). The ends were cut back, 6 bases at V and 0 bases at J, with 8 bases in the middle. This CDR3 is built from 13 residues. The entire variable domain, with the rest obtained from reference TRBV19 and TRBJ1-1, is as follows: DGGITQSPKYLFRKEGQNVTLSCEQNLNHDAMYWYRQDPGQGLRLIYYSQIVNDFQKGDIAEGYSVSREKKESFPLTVTSAQKNPTAFYLCASSEGMNTEAFFGQGTRLTVV.

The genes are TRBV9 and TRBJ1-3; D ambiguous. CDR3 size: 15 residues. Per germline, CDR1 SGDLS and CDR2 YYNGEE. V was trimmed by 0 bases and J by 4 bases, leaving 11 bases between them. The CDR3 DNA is TGTGCCAGCAGCGTAGAACCAGGCATGGGAAACACCATATATTTT. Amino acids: CASSVEPGMGNTIYF.

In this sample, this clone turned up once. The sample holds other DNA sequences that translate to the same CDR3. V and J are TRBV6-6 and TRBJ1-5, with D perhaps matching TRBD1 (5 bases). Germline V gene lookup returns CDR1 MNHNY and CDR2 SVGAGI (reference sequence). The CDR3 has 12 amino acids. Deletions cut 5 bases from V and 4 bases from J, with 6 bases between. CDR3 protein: CASSHRNQPQHF. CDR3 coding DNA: TGTGCCAGCAGTCACAGGAATCAGCCCCAGCATTTT.

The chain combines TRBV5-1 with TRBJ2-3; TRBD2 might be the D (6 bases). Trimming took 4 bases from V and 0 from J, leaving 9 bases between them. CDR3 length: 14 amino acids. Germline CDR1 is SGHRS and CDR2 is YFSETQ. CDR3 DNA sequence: TGCGCCAGCAGCATTGGGGGGAGCACAGATACGCAGTATTTT. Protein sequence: CASSIGGSTDTQYF.

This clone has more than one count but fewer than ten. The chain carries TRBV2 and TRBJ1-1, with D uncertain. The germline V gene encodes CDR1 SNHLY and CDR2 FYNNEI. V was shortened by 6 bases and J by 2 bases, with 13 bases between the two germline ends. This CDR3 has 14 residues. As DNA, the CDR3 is TGTGCCAGCAGACAAGGGAGACGAAACACTGAAGCTTTCTTT. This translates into CASRQGRRNTEAFF. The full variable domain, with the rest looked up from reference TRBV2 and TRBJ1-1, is EPEVTQTPSHQVTQMGQEVILRCVPISNHLYFYWYRQILGQKVEFLVSFYNNEISEKSEIFDDQFSVERPDGSNFTLKIRSTKLEDSAMYFCASRQGRRNTEAFFGQGTRLTVV.

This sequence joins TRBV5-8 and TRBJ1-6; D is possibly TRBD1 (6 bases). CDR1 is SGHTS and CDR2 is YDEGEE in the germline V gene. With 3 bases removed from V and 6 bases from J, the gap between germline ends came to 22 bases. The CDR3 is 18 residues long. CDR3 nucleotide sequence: TGTGCCAGCAGCTCGTTTTTGACGGACAGTAGGTTTAATTCACCCCTCCACTTT. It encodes CASSSFLTDSRFNSPLHF.

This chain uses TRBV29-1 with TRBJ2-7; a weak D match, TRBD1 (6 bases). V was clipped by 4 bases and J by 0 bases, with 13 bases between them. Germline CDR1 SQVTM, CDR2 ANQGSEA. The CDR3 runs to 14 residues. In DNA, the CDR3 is TGCAGCGTTGGAACGGACAGCAGCTCCTACGAGCAGTACTTC. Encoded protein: CSVGTDSSSYEQYF.

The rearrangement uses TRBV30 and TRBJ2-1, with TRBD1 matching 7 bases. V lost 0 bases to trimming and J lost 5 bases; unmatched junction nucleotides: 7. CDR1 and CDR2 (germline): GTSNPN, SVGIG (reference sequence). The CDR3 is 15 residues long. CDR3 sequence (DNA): TGTGCCTGGAGTGTCTTGTCAGGGGGAAACAATGAGCAGTTCTTC. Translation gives CAWSVLSGGNNEQFF.

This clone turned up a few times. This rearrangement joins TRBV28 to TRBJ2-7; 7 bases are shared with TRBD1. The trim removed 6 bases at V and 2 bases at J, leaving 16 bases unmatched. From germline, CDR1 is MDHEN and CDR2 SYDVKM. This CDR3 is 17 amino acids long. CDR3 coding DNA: TGTGCCAGCAGCTCTGGGGGCTTACAGGGGCTGACCTACGAGCAGTACTTC. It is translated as CASSSGGLQGLTYEQYF.

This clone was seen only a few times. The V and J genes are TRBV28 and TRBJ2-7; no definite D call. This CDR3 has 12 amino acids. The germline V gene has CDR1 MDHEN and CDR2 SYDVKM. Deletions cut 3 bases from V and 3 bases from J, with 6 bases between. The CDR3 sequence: CASSLADYEQYF. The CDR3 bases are TGTGCCAGCAGTTTGGCTGACTACGAGCAGTACTTC.

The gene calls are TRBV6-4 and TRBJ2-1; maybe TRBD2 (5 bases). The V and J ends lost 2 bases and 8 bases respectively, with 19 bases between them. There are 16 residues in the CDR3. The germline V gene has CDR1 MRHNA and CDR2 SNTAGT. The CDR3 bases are TGTGCCAGCAGTGACGGTGGTCCAAGCGGAAGCGATGAGCAGTTCTTC. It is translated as CASSDGGPSGSDEQFF.

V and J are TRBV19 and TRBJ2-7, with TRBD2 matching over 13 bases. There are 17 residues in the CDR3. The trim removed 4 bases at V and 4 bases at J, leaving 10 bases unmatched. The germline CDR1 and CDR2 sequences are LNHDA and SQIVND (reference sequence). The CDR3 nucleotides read TGTGCCAGTAGTAACCGACTAGCGGGAGGACACCTTTACGAGCAGTACTTC. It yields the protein CASSNRLAGGHLYEQYF.

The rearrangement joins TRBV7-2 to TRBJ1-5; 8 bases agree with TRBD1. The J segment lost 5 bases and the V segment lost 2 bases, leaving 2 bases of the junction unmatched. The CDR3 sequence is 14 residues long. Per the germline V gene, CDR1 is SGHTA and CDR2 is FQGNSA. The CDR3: CASSLTGGDQPQHF. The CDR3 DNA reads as TGTGCCAGCAGCTTAACAGGGGGTGATCAGCCCCAGCATTTT.